The 22 T cell receptor beta chains below were found in one sample sequenced in a study of blood T cells in healthy people across ages. Alongside a J-beta primer mix, a sample-barcoded 5' primer served in a second PCR lasting about 7 to 11 cycles. TCRdb reanalysed the 5' RACE reads using MiXCR and keeps one entry per CDR3 protein. The table includes about a million distinct CDR3 sequences, approximately 49% detected once. Sequencing used blood. The receptors shown here come from a man under 40 in good health.

This clonotype turned up a few times. The chain uses TRBV12-3 or TRBV12-4 and TRBJ2-5, with a possible D match to TRBD2 (7 bases). The CDR3 is made up of 13 amino acids. Trimming shortened V by 8 bases and J by 4 bases, and 14 bases separated the two germline ends. CDR3 nucleotides: TGTGCCAGCCACTATGCGGGGGCAGAGACCCAGTACTTC. It specifies CASHYAGAETQYF.

This clonotype showed up just a few times. The chain joins TRBV4-3 to TRBJ2-1; TRBD1 agrees at 8 bases. Trimming at V came to 4 bases and at J to 2 bases, leaving 10 bases not matched to a gene. This CDR3 contains 17 residues. The germline V gene has CDR1 LGHNA and CDR2 YSLEER. The CDR3 loop reads CASSRFPTGDAYNEQFF. CDR3 DNA: TGCGCCAGCAGCCGGTTCCCGACAGGGGACGCCTACAATGAGCAGTTCTTC.

This sequence joins TRBV5-1 and TRBJ2-1; the D gene could be TRBD1 or TRBD2 (5 bases each). Trimming removed 4 bases at V and 1 base at J, with 12 bases between. The CDR3 is 15 amino acids. The germline V gene has CDR1 SGHRS and CDR2 YFSETQ. CDR3 DNA: TGCGCCAGCAGCCCGGGGCCGGTGTCCTACAATGAGCAGTTCTTC. Protein product: CASSPGPVSYNEQFF.

This chain links TRBV7-9 with TRBJ2-5; D remains unclear. V shed 6 bases and J shed 0 bases, with 14 bases lying between them. This CDR3 is 15 amino acids long. The germline V gene encodes CDR1 SEHNR and CDR2 FQNEAQ (reference sequence). CDR3 sequence (DNA): TGTGCCAGCAGTCCCTCCCCGGATAACCAAGAGACCCAGTACTTC. Amino acids: CASSPSPDNQETQYF.

This chain joins TRBV6-2 or TRBV6-3 and TRBJ2-1; 7 bases are shared with TRBD1. Germline CDR1 is MNHEY and CDR2 is SVGEGT. CDR3 length: 15 amino acids. V was clipped by 2 bases and J by 4 bases; unmatched bases: 5. CDR3 amino acids: CASSYIGTAYNEQFF. CDR3 DNA sequence: TGTGCCAGCAGTTACATTGGGACAGCTTACAATGAGCAGTTCTTC.

Remarks on this clonotype: Its ends do not fully match the called genes, so a read error is possible. The J gene is TRBJ1-2, the V gene TRBV7-2; unclear D gene. Germline assignment: CDR1 SGHTA and CDR2 FQGNSA. This CDR3 region has 13 residues. The CDR3 region has the DNA TGTGCCAGCACAATGGACGGGCGGTCTGGCTGCACCTTC. Protein product: CASTMDGRSGCTF. The variable domain in full, completed from reference TRBV7-2 and TRBJ1-2, reads GAGVSQSPSNKVTEKGKDVELRCDPISGHTALYWYRQSLGQGLEFLIYFQGNSAPDKSGLPSDRFSAERTGGSVSTLTIQRTQQEDSAVYLCASTMDGRSGCTFGSGTRLTVV.

The rearrangement links TRBV2 to TRBJ2-1; 10 bases map to TRBD2. Germline assignment: CDR1 SNHLY and CDR2 FYNNEI. Unmatched junction bases numbered 7, after V lost 4 bases and J lost 7 bases. CDR3 length: 15 residues. CDR3 coding DNA: TGTGCCAGCAGTGCGATAGCGGGGGGTCAGAATGAGCAGTTCTTC. Translating gives CASSAIAGGQNEQFF.

This clonotype was observed a handful of times. This rearrangement joins TRBV2 to TRBJ2-3, with D possibly being TRBD1 (5 bases). The germline V gene encodes CDR1 SNHLY and CDR2 FYNNEI. V lost 5 bases and J 8 bases, leaving 11 bases between the germline ends. The CDR3 consists of 12 residues. The CDR3 DNA reads as TGTGCCAGCAGTTTCCAGGGTGGTACGCAGTATTTT. As protein: CASSFQGGTQYF.

The chain links TRBV20-1 to TRBJ1-2; D may be TRBD1 (5 bases). V was clipped by 3 bases and J by 8 bases, with 13 bases between them. Germline CDR1 is DFQATT and CDR2 is SNEGSKA (reference sequence). This CDR3 comprises 12 residues. DNA for the CDR3: TGCAGTGCTAGTGCTGAGACAGCCGGCTACACCTTC. Encoded protein: CSASAETAGYTF.

About this clonotype: This may stem from a read error, because a much larger clone lies one nucleotide away. The V and J genes are TRBV7-8 and TRBJ1-5; D is undetermined. Germline-derived CDR1 and CDR2 are SGHVS and FQNEAQ. The CDR3 runs to 14 residues. CDR3 in amino acids: CAGSLASHNQPQHF. CDR3 nucleotides: TGTGCCGGCAGCTTGGCCTCCCACAATCAGCCCCAGCATTTT.

This clonotype was detected only a few times. The chain has TRBV5-1 and TRBJ2-7; perhaps TRBD2 as D (7 bases). Trimming took 0 bases from V and 2 from J, leaving 12 bases between them. CDR1 is SGHRS, CDR2 YFSETQ, per germline. The CDR3 is 15 amino acids. CDR3 in DNA: TGCGCCAGCAGCTTGGAGGCGGGGGCACCCTACGAGCAGTACTTC. It translates to CASSLEAGAPYEQYF.

This clonotype was found once. The chain uses TRBV2 and TRBJ1-5, with 9 nucleotides matching TRBD1. This CDR3 is built from 16 residues. From germline, CDR1 is SNHLY and CDR2 FYNNEI. V dropped 7 bases and J dropped 4; count of bases not matched to a gene: 11. CDR3: CASNSKDRGRNQPQHF. As DNA, the CDR3 is TGTGCCAGCAATTCTAAGGACAGGGGTAGGAATCAGCCCCAGCATTTT.

V gene TRBV6-5 combines with J gene TRBJ2-3; D is possibly TRBD1 or TRBD2 (6 bases each). V was cut by 2 bases and J by 4 bases, with 10 bases left in between. This CDR3 is 14 amino acids long. Germline assignment: CDR1 MNHEY and CDR2 SVGAGI. CDR3: CASSYGGQADTQYF. In DNA form, the CDR3 reads TGTGCCAGCAGTTACGGGGGGCAGGCAGATACGCAGTATTTT.

The J gene is TRBJ2-1, the V gene TRBV6-5; 7 positions agree with TRBD2. This CDR3 has 14 residues. Germline V gene lookup returns CDR1 MNHEY and CDR2 SVGAGI. V dropped 3 bases and J dropped 5; count of bases not matched to a gene: 4. The CDR3 nucleotides are TGTGCCAGCAGTTATCGGGAGGCACACAATGAGCAGTTCTTC. This gives the protein CASSYREAHNEQFF.

Note on this clonotype: A read error may account for a junction end that differs from germline. This chain uses TRBV29-1 with TRBJ1-2; D is perhaps TRBD1 (5 bases). CDR1 is SQVTM, CDR2 ANQGSEA, per germline. This CDR3 has 13 residues. The CDR3 DNA is TGCGGCGTTGACAGAGACTTTAACTATGGCTACACCTTC. Its protein product is CGVDRDFNYGYTF.

V usage is TRBV10-3 and J usage is TRBJ1-1; no clear D gene. V was clipped by 7 bases and J by 2 bases, with 11 bases between them. Per the germline V gene, CDR1 is ENHRY and CDR2 is SYGVKD. The CDR3 length is 13 residues. In DNA form, the CDR3 reads TGTGCCATCACCATGACGGTTAACACTGAAGCTTTCTTT. It is translated as CAITMTVNTEAFF.

The chain employs TRBV10-3 and TRBJ1-2; D ambiguous. The CDR3 has 15 residues. V dropped 6 bases and J dropped 0 bases, with 14 bases sitting between them. CDR1 ENHRY and CDR2 SYGVKD come from the germline V gene. The CDR3 nucleotides read TGTGCCATCAGAAACTTGCGGACCGCTAACTATGGCTACACCTTC. Translation: CAIRNLRTANYGYTF.

The chain uses TRBV6-1 and TRBJ2-7; the D call may be TRBD1 or TRBD2 (6 bases each). Judging by the DNA end, TRBJ2-4 fits better; the J call may be wrong. The CDR3 runs to 17 residues. The germline V gene encodes CDR1 MNHNS and CDR2 SASEGT. For the CDR3, the DNA is TGTGCCAGCACCAACTCATGGCTGGGTATGAGGGGGGACATTCAGTACTTC. This encodes CASTNSWLGMRGDIQYF.

In this sample, this clonotype turned up a few times. The rearrangement joins TRBV29-1 to TRBJ2-5, with 9 bases fitting TRBD1. The CDR3 covers 15 residues. CDR1 and CDR2 (germline): SQVTM, ANQGSEA. Trimming at V came to 5 bases and at J to 5 bases, leaving 12 bases not matched to a gene. The CDR3 is CSVIQGANSGETQYF. CDR3 nucleotide sequence: TGCAGCGTTATACAGGGGGCTAATTCAGGGGAGACCCAGTACTTC.

The CDR3: CASSAGTDTYEQYF. CDR3 in DNA: TGTGCCAGCAGTGCCGGGACGGATACCTACGAGCAGTACTTC. V gene TRBV6-5 combines with J gene TRBJ2-7, with D possibly called TRBD1 or TRBD2 (5 bases each). V lost 5 bases to trimming and J lost 2 bases, with 13 bases between them. Looked up from germline, CDR1 is MNHEY and CDR2 is SVGAGI. The CDR3 runs to 14 residues.

This clonotype was seen more than once but under ten times. V gene TRBV6-5 combines with J gene TRBJ2-5; 7 bases align to TRBD2. From germline, CDR1 is MNHEY and CDR2 SVGAGI. There are 15 residues in the CDR3. The ends lost 5 bases at V and 7 bases at J; junction bases unmatched: 13. The CDR3, as DNA: TGTGCCAGCAGTCGCATTTCAAGTACGGGAGGGACCCAGTACTTC. Protein product: CASSRISSTGGTQYF.

J is TRBJ2-7 and V is TRBV9; D is possibly TRBD1 (6 bases). The CDR3 consists of 14 residues. V lost 0 bases to trimming and J lost 8 bases, with 15 bases between them. The germline V gene has CDR1 SGDLS and CDR2 YYNGEE. The CDR3 DNA reads TGTGCCAGCAGCGTAGGGACAGCCAACGTTAAGCAGTACTTC. It codes for CASSVGTANVKQYF.